A single sample gave rise to the 9 T cell receptor beta chains below, sequenced in a study of OX40 agonist ivuxolimab in advanced cancers. The protocol was immunoSEQ multiplex PCR, while the TCRdb copy is restricted to in-frame clones and leaves out a portion. The table lists tens of thousands of clones, around 82% of them singletons, with 21% in the top ten. This material consisted of CD4+ or CD8+ T cells sorted from blood, taken in a trial of the OX40 agonist ivuxolimab. Every receptor here comes from an adult with an advanced solid tumor such as melanoma, head and neck, liver or kidney cancer.

The chain couples TRBV7-3 to TRBJ2-5; 8 nucleotides match TRBD1. The CDR3 covers 15 residues. The germline gives CDR1 SGHTA, CDR2 FQGTGA. V gave up 7 bases and J gave up 5 bases; unmatched junction bases: 12. In DNA, the CDR3 is TGTGCCAGCATCGAAACAGGGGGTTTAAGGGAGACCCAGTACTTC. This encodes CASIETGGLRETQYF.

The V and J genes are TRBV9 and TRBJ2-3, with D maybe TRBD2 (6 bases). V was clipped by 2 bases and J by 9 bases, with 16 bases between them. CDR3 length equals 14 residues. Germline-derived CDR1 and CDR2 are SGDLS and YYNGEE. CDR3 amino acids: CASSVSGTPATQYF. CDR3 sequence (DNA): TGTGCCAGCAGCGTTTCCGGGACTCCCGCGACGCAGTATTTT.

This clone was detected only once. One junction end does not reproduce the germline sequence, and a read error may be involved. The chain is built from TRBV4-1 and TRBJ1-1, with D possibly matching TRBD1 (5 bases). The CDR3 sequence is 15 residues long. Germline V gene data show CDR1 as MGHRA and CDR2 as YSYEKL. The DNA for the CDR3 is TGTGCCAGCAGCCCCACGACCCGAAGGGGCACTGAAGCTTTCTTT. It translates to CASSPTTRRGTEAFF.

The chain carries TRBV13 and TRBJ2-2; TRBD1 might be the D (6 bases). V was shortened by 2 bases and J by 1 base, with 11 bases between the two germline ends. The germline V gene encodes CDR1 PRHDT and CDR2 FYEKMQ (reference sequence). This CDR3 contains 16 residues. Here the CDR3 reads CASSLNRVRNTGELFF. CDR3 bases: TGTGCCAGCAGCTTAAACAGGGTGAGGAACACCGGGGAGCTGTTTTTT.

V usage is TRBV28 and J usage is TRBJ1-2; D gene ambiguous. CDR1 is MDHEN, CDR2 SYDVKM, per germline. Trimming removed 2 bases from V and 1 base from J, with 2 bases in between. The CDR3 spans 12 residues. This chain's CDR3 is CASSLDNYGYTF. DNA of the CDR3: TGTGCCAGCAGTTTAGATAACTATGGCTACACCTTC.

V and J are TRBV9 and TRBJ2-2; D remains ambiguous. Per the germline V gene, CDR1 is SGDLS and CDR2 is YYNGEE. V gave up 4 bases and J gave up 2 bases, with 6 bases separating them. The CDR3 sequence is 13 residues long. CDR3 bases: TGTGCCAGCAGCCCTAGTAACACCGGGGAGCTGTTTTTT. It specifies CASSPSNTGELFF.

Only a few counts were recorded for this clone. The rearrangement uses TRBV7-9 and TRBJ2-1, with 7 bases matching TRBD1. This CDR3 spans 15 amino acids. J lost 5 bases, V lost 3 bases, and 7 bases had no gene match. Germline V gene sequence: CDR1 SEHNR, CDR2 FQNEAQ (reference sequence). The CDR3 sequence: CASSLTGTIHNEQFF. The DNA of the CDR3 is TGTGCCAGCAGCTTGACAGGGACGATCCACAATGAGCAGTTCTTC.

V usage is TRBV30 and J usage is TRBJ1-1, with D uncertain. From germline, CDR1 is GTSNPN and CDR2 SVGIG (reference sequence). Trimming took 0 bases from V and 1 from J, leaving 9 bases between them. The CDR3 runs 14 residues. The CDR3 DNA follows: TGTGCCTGGAGTGTAAGCCGGGGGAACACTGAAGCTTTCTTT. Protein sequence: CAWSVSRGNTEAFF. The complete variable domain, with remaining parts taken from reference TRBV30 and TRBJ1-1, reads SQTIHQWPATLVQPVGSPLSLECTVEGTSNPNLYWYRQAAGRGLQLLFYSVGIGQISSEVPQNLSASRPQDRQFILSSKKLLLSDSGFYLCAWSVSRGNTEAFFGQGTRLTVV.

This clone was found a few times. The gene calls are TRBV28 and TRBJ1-5; D gene ambiguous. Trimming took off 5 bases at V and 9 bases at J, with 11 bases between the two ends. This CDR3 has 12 residues. Germline CDR1 is MDHEN and CDR2 is SYDVKM. CDR3 in DNA: TGTGCCAGCAGTCTCGGTGGACGGCCCCAGCATTTT. It codes for CASSLGGRPQHF. The entire variable domain, with the rest obtained from reference TRBV28 and TRBJ1-5, is as follows: DVKVTQSSRYLVKRTGEKVFLECVQDMDHENMFWYRQDPGLGLRLIYFSYDVKMKEKGDIPEGYSVSREKKERFSLILESASTNQTSMYLCASSLGGRPQHFGDGTRLSIL.